The present entry profiles one T cell receptor (beta chain) with its context. Its binding antigen is unknown. No base quality information exists; no much larger clone differs at one position. These data originate in a study of vaccination and CD4 T cells after COVID-19 (dated by TCRdb to the early 2020s). About the study as a whole: SARS-CoV-2 positivity had been established in the convalescent patients by nasal swab PCR, and mild disease was recorded in eight to ten of these patients and severe disease in one. In 10 COVID-19 convalescent patients and a few infection-naive healthy vaccine recipients, the spike-specific CD4+ TCR repertoire before mRNA vaccination was compared with the repertoire after mRNA vaccination. Post-COVID blood samples from convalescent patients were collected a median of roughly 100 days after diagnosis, with a range of 35 to 161 days. Control cultures used a CEFX viral epitope pool as positive control, an HIV-1 Nef peptide pool as negative control, or no peptide. In the convalescent cohort there were six males and four females, among whom were two Hispanic individuals, seven Caucasians, two Asians and one multiracial person. Each participant got two doses of either the Pfizer-BioNTech BNT162b2 vaccine (n=8) or the Moderna mRNA-1273 vaccine (n=2). The time from the second vaccine dose to post-vaccine blood sampling had a median of around 72 days and ranged from about 12 to 250 days. The cultures were stimulated with overlapping spike peptide pools from SARS-CoV-2 and from the common cold coronaviruses HCoV-NL63, HCoV-OC43 and HCoV-229E. Broader findings and caveats from the paper: Of the vaccine-specific clones found in convalescent patients, nearly all (304 of 307) were mono-reactive for SARS-CoV-2 spike instead of being cross-reactive with common cold coronaviruses. Relatively few convalescent patients were included in the study, and early timepoints after natural infection were not analyzed. An increase in the median number of SARS-CoV-2-reactive clonotypes from approximately 20 after infection to about 39 after vaccination was observed, but the change was not found to be significant. Among the post-vaccine SARS-CoV-2-reactive clones in convalescent patients, a median about 89% showed up only after vaccination, which suggests vaccine-specific priming.

The library was prepared using PCR. DNA from cultured CD4+ T cells underwent TCR sequencing with the Oncomine TCR Beta short-read assay at the Johns Hopkins FTIC core. The QIAamp micro DNA kit was used to extract genomic DNA from the cultured CD4+ T cells. Oncomine TCR Beta libraries made from cultured CD4+ T cells were pooled using unique dual indexes and sequenced on an Illumina iSeq 100. The original pipeline was this. Non-productive sequences were removed, and CDR3s that did not start with C, did not end with F or W, or were shorter than 7 amino acids were discarded. Antigen-specific clonotypes were identified using the MANAFEST web application through comparison of peptide-stimulated wells with reference and other culture wells. An FDR below 0.05, an odds ratio above 5, and a productive frequency above 0.1% in at least two of three replicate wells were required for clones to be considered positive. A clonotype counted as cross-reactive if it showed significant expansion both in the SARS-CoV-2 spike wells and in at least one common cold coronavirus spike condition. Levenshtein distances (stringdist) and unrooted phylogenetic trees (ape) in R version 3.6.1 were used to assess CDR3 homology. TCRdb applied fastp at Q25 and MiXCR to the public reads, then kept only in-frame beta chains. Each entry is one CDR3 protein sequence, shown with its most common DNA and genes. In this record, the V and J calls reflect TCRdb's handling and not the investigators' own analysis. This sample holds roughly 11,000 distinct CDR3 sequences; 61% were observed only once. The ten largest clones represent roughly 9% of the sample.

The treatment or condition label on this specimen signifies: roughly 11-day PBMC culture with coronavirus spike peptide pools or control peptides (ViraFEST assay). The study used the ViraFEST assay, which expanded antigen-specific T cells with peptide pools and then identified expanded clonotypes by TCR sequencing. The positive SARS-CoV-2 PCR tests of the convalescent patients were dated from March to December 2020, before the Alpha, Beta and Delta variants emerged in the United States. PBMCs were cultured at about 2 million per well in IMDM supplemented with around 5.5% human AB serum and around 9.5 IU/ml IL-2, with about 9 ug/ml peptide pools added. Half of the culture medium was replaced with fresh IL-2-containing medium on days 3 and 7. After less than 12 days of culture, CD4+ T cells were isolated by negative selection using the EasySep CD4+ T cell isolation kit. Ficoll-Paque Plus gradient centrifugation was used to isolate PBMCs from whole blood, and the isolated PBMCs were then either used fresh or cryopreserved at -140C. Each culture condition was generally run in triplicate wells.

The V end loses 4 bases and the J end loses 5 bases, and a stretch of 17 bases separates them. From the germline V gene, CDR1 is LGHNA and CDR2 is YSLEER. The CDR3 runs 15 residues from the cysteine to the phenylalanine. Only the CDR3 DNA stays, 45 bases, in frame from base 1. The sequence was obtained from a human donor who had recovered from COVID-19. Sequenced sample: CD4+ T cells from blood, cultured in vitro. This chain joins TRBV4-3 to TRBJ1-2; a tentative D call is TRBD1 (5 bases match). Read as DNA, the sequence is TGCGCCAGCAGCCGATTCCTGGACAACCCTTATGGCTACACCTTC. Its coded protein is CASSRFLDNPYGYTF.